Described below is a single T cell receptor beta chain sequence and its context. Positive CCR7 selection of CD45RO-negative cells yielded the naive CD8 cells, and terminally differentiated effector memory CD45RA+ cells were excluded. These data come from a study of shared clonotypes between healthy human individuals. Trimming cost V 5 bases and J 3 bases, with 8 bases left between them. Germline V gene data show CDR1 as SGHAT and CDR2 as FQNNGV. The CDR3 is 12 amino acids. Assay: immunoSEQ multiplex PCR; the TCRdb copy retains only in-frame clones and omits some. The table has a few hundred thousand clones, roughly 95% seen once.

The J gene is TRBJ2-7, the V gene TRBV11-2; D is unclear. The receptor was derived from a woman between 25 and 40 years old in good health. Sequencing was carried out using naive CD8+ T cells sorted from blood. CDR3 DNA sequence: TGTGCCAGCAGCCCCGGTGACTACGAGCAGTACTTC. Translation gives CASSPGDYEQYF.